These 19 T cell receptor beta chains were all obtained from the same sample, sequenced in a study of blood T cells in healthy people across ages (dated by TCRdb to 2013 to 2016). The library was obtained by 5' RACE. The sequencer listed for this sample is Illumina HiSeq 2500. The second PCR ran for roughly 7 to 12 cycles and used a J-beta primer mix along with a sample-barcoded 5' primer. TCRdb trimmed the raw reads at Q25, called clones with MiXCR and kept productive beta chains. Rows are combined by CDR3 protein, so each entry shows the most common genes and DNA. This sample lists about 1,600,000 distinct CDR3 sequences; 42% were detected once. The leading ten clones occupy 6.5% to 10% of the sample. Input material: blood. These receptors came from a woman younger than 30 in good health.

This CDR3 reads CATSKPAGSNTEAFF. The CDR3 DNA follows: TGTGCCACCAGCAAACCTGCGGGCAGTAACACTGAAGCTTTCTTT. The V gene is TRBV15, the J gene TRBJ1-1; D unclear. The CDR3 spans 15 residues. Germline values: CDR1 LNHNV, CDR2 YYDKDF (reference sequence). V lost 4 bases and J lost 2, with 14 bases in between.

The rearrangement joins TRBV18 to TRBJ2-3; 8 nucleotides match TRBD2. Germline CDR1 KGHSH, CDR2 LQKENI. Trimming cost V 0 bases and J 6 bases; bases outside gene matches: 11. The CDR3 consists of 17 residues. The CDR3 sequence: CASSPPGNLAGRDTQYF. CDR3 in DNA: TGTGCCAGCTCACCACCTGGAAATCTAGCGGGCCGGGATACGCAGTATTTT.

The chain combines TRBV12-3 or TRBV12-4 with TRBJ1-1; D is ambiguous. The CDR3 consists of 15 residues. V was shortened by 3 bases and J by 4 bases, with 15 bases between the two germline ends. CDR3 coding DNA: TGTGCCAGCAGTTTCGACCCCTACGGGAGCACTGAAGCTTTCTTT. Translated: CASSFDPYGSTEAFF.

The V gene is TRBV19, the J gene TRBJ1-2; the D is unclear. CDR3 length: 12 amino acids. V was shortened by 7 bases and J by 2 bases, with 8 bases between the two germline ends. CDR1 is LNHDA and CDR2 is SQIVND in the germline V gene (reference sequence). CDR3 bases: TGTGCCAGTATGAGAGGGAACTATGGCTACACCTTC. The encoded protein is CASMRGNYGYTF.

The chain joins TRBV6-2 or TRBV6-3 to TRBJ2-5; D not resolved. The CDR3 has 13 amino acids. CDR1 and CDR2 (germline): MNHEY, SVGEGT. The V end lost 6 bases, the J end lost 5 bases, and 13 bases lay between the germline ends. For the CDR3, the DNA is TGTGCCAGCAGGGGGTGGGATTCCGAGACCCAGTACTTC. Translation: CASRGWDSETQYF.

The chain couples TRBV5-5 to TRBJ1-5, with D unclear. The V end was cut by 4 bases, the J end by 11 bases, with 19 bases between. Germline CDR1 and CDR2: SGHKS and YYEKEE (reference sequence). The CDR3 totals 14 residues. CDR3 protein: CASSPGGPNGAQHF. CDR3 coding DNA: TGTGCCAGCAGCCCCGGCGGACCTAATGGGGCCCAGCATTTT.

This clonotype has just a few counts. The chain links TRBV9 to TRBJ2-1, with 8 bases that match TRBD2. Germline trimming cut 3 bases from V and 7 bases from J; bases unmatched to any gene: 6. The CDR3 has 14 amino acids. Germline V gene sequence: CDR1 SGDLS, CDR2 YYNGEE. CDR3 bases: TGTGCCAGCAGCGCGGGAGGGGGAACGAATGAGCAGTTCTTC. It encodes CASSAGGGTNEQFF. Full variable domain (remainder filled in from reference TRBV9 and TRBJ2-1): DSGVTQTPKHLITATGQRVTLRCSPRSGDLSVYWYQQSLDQGLQFLIQYYNGEERAKGNILERFSAQQFPDLHSELNLSSLELGDSALYFCASSAGGGTNEQFFGPGTRLTVL.

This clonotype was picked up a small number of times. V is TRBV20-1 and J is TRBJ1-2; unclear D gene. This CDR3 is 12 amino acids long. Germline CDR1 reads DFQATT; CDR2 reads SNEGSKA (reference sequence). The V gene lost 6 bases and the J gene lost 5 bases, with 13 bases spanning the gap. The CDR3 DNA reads TGCAGTGCCCCTTCGGATCTGTATGGCTACACCTTC. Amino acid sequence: CSAPSDLYGYTF.

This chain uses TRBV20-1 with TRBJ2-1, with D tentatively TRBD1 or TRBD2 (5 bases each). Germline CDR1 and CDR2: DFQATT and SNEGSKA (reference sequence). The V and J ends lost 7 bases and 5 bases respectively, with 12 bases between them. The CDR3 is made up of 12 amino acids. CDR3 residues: CSGRGNHNEQFF. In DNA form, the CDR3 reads TGCAGTGGCCGGGGCAACCACAATGAGCAGTTCTTC.

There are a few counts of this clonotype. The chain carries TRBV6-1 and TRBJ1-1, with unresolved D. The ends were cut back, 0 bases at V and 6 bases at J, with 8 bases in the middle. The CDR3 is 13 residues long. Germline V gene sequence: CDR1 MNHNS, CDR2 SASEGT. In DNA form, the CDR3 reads TGTGCCAGCAGTGAAGCGTCAAGCGCTGAAGCTTTCTTT. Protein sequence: CASSEASSAEAFF.

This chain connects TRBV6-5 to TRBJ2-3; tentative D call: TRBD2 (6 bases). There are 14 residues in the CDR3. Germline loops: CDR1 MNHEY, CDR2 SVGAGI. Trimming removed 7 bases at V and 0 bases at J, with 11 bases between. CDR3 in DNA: TGTGCCAGCATCTCCGGGAGTAGCACAGATACGCAGTATTTT. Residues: CASISGSSTDTQYF.

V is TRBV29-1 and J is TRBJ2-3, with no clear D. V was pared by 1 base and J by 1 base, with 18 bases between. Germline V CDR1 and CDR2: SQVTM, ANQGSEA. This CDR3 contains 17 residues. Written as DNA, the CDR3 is TGCAGCGTTGAAGGGCCGGAAAGCCATCAGGGCACAGATACGCAGTATTTT. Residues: CSVEGPESHQGTDTQYF.

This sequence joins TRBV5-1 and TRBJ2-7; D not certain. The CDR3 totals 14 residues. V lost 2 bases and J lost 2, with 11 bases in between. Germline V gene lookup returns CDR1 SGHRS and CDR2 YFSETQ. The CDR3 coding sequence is TGCGCCAGCAGCTTCAAGGTGTCCCCCTACGAGCAGTACTTC. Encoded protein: CASSFKVSPYEQYF.

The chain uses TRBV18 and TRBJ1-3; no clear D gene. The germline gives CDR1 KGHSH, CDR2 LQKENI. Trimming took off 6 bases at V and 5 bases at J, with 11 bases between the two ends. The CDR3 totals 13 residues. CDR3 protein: CASSLNERNTIYF. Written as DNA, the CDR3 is TGTGCCAGCTCTCTAAATGAGAGAAACACCATATATTTT.

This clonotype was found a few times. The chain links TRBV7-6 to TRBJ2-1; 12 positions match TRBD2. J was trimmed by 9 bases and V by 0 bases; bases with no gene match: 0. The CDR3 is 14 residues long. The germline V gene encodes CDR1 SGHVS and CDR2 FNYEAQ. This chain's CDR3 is CASSLATSGSEQFF. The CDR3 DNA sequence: TGTGCCAGCAGCTTAGCGACTAGCGGGAGTGAGCAGTTCTTC.

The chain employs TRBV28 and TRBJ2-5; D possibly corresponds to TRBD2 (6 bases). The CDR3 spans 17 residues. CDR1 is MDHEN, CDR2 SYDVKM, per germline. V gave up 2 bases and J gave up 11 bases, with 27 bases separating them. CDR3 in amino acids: CASSLPNPGLNYNEQYF. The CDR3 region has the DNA TGTGCCAGCAGTTTACCAAACCCGGGACTCAACTACAATGAGCAGTACTTC.

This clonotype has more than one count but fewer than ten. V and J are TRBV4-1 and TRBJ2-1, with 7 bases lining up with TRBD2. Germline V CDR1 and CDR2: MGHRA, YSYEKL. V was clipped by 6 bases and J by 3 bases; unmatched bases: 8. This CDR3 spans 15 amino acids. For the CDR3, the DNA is TGCGCCAGCAGTCTTGCCGGGACTAACTACAATGAGCAGTTCTTC. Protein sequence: CASSLAGTNYNEQFF.

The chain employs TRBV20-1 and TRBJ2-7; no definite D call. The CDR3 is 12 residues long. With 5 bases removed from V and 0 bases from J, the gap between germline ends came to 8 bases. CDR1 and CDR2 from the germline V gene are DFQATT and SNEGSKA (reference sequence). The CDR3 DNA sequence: TGCAGTGCTCCCCTTAACTCCTACGAGCAGTACTTC. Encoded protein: CSAPLNSYEQYF.

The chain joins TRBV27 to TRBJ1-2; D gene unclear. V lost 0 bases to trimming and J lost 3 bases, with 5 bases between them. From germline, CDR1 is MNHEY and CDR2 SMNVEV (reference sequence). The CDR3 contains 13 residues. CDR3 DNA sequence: TGTGCCAGCAGTTTATCGTACGACTATGGCTACACCTTC. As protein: CASSLSYDYGYTF.